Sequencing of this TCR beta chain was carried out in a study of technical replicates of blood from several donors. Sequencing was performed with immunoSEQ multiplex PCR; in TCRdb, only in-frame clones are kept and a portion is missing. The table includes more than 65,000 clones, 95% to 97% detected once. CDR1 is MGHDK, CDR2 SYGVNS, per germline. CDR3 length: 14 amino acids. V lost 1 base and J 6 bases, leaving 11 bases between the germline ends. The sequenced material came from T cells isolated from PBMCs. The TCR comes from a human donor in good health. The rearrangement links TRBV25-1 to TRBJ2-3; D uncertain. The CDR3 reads CASSESRSLDTQYF. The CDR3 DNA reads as TGTGCCAGCAGTGAATCCAGATCCCTCGATACGCAGTATTTT.